A selection of T cell receptor beta chains follows, all from one sample in a study of early T cells in non-severe SARS-CoV-2 infection. TCRdb reprocessed the 5' RACE reads via MiXCR and lists one record per CDR3 protein. The table records 75,000 to 90,000 distinct CDR3 sequences, roughly 6% of them present only once. The sample consisted of whole blood. The origin of the receptors is an adult who was a healthcare worker with PCR-confirmed SARS-CoV-2 infection or an uninfected control (not recorded which). Both conserved end residues are part of each CDR3. A D gene is named only where the DNA matches it firmly. Size values are once, few and many counts, or a class for expanded clones, and some rows have none.

TGCGCCAGCAGCTTCGCCCAGGGAGCCTACGAGCAGTACTTC	CASSFAQGAYEQYF	NA	many	TRBV5-1	TRBJ2-7
TGTGCCAGCACTTCGGGCACCACCGGGGAGCTGTTTTTT	CASTSGTTGELFF	NA	many	TRBV6-6	TRBJ2-2
TGTGCCAGTAGTATACTCAATCAGCCCCAGCATTTT	CASSILNQPQHF	NA	many	TRBV19	TRBJ1-5
TGTGCCAGCAGTTTATCCAGGGGGTCAGGGCAGTACTTC	CASSLSRGSGQYF	TRBD1	many	TRBV28	TRBJ2-7
TGTGCCAGCAGTTACTCGGATCAGCTTGAAGCTTTCTTT	CASSYSDQLEAFF	NA	many	TRBV6-5	TRBJ1-1
TGTGCCAGCAGCTTAGTTTTGGGGTTGCGCACAGATACGCAGTATTTT	CASSLVLGLRTDTQYF	NA	many	TRBV11-2	TRBJ2-3
TGCAGTGCTCCCGGGACAGGGGCCACTGAAGCTTTCTTT	CSAPGTGATEAFF	TRBD1	many	TRBV20-1	TRBJ1-1
TGTGCCAGCAGCTTAATAGCGGGAGATCGTGGTGAGCAGTTCTTC	CASSLIAGDRGEQFF	TRBD2	NA	TRBV11-2	TRBJ2-1
TGTGCCAGCAGCTTCGGGTGGACTAGCGGACAAGAGACCCAGTACTTC	CASSFGWTSGQETQYF	TRBD2	many	TRBV11-2	TRBJ2-5
TGTGCCAGCACCCTGGGACAGTACTATGGCTACACCTTC	CASTLGQYYGYTF	TRBD1	NA	TRBV6-6	TRBJ1-2
TGCGCCAGTAGTATGGGATGGGGAGATACGCAGTATTTT	CASSMGWGDTQYF	NA	NA	TRBV19	TRBJ2-3
TGCAGTGCTGTAGATCGAAGCGGTCACACTGAAGCTTTCTTT	CSAVDRSGHTEAFF	NA	many	TRBV20-1	TRBJ1-1
TGTGCCAGCAGTTTAGGGCTAGCGAACCGCAATGAGCAGTTCTTC	CASSLGLANRNEQFF	NA	few	TRBV6-2/TRBV6-3	TRBJ2-1
TGTGCCAGCAGTGAATATAAGGGGGAGCTGTTTTTT	CASSEYKGELFF	NA	many	TRBV25-1	TRBJ2-2
TGTGCCAGCAGTGAACAGGGTTCCTACAATGAGCAGTTCTTC	CASSEQGSYNEQFF	NA	once	TRBV6-1	TRBJ2-1